This TCR beta chain was sequenced during a study of T-cell reconstitution after alpha-beta-depleted transplantation in children. The TCRbeta library incorporated unique molecular identifiers. TCRdb reprocessed the PCR reads via MiXCR and lists one record per CDR3 protein. The sample lists roughly 74,000 distinct CDR3 sequences, about a sixth occurring once. Study-wide results and limits: Several hundred expanded graft clones reportedly were the source of alpha-beta T cells about two months after transplant. Newly made T cells mostly supplied T-cell counts and diversity one year after transplant. The study traced high day-60 TCRbeta diversity in some patients to surviving recipient T cells and thymic progenitors.

Comment on this clonotype: Antigen: not known.

Germline V lookup: CDR1 KGHDR, CDR2 SFDVKD. This CDR3 region has 12 residues. V dropped 9 bases and J dropped 4 bases, with 10 bases sitting between them. The chain employs TRBV24-1 and TRBJ2-3, with unresolved D. Sequenced material: PBMCs, mostly from graft donor cells, taken 360 days after TCRalphabeta/CD19-depleted stem cell transplant. This sequence originates from a male patient aged 2-15 years who had a stem cell transplant for acute lymphoblastic leukemia, so the T cells may come from the graft donor. CDR3 residues: CATPTGSDTQYF. The DNA of the CDR3 is TGTGCCACCCCGACTGGGTCAGATACGCAGTATTTT.